The 13 T cell receptor beta chains below were found in one sample sequenced in a study of blood T cell repertoires in COVID-19. Here immunoSEQ multiplex PCR was the method, and the copy in TCRdb shows in-frame clones only, minus some. The repertoire has about 280,000 clones, roughly 85% of them found once; the top ten carry roughly 2.6%. The sequenced sample was PBMCs or T cells enriched from blood (not recorded which). The receptors derive from a woman in her fifties or sixties who had recovered from COVID-19.

The chain employs TRBV5-4 and TRBJ2-2, with D perhaps matching TRBD1 (8 bases). Per germline, CDR1 SGHNT and CDR2 YYREEE (reference sequence). The ends were cut back, 3 bases at V and 7 bases at J, with 13 bases in the middle. The CDR3 covers 14 residues. Here the CDR3 reads CASSSTGGGGELFF. The CDR3, as DNA: TGTGCCAGCAGCTCCACAGGGGGGGGCGGGGAGCTGTTTTTT.

This chain links TRBV29-1 with TRBJ2-1; TRBD1 aligns across 9 bases. Trimming cost V 6 bases and J 6 bases; bases outside gene matches: 9. The CDR3 is 14 amino acids. Germline CDR1 SQVTM, CDR2 ANQGSEA. This CDR3 reads CSVVGTGSLNEQFF. The DNA for the CDR3 is TGCAGCGTAGTCGGGACAGGGAGTCTCAATGAGCAGTTCTTC.

This clone was observed a single time. Other DNA variants within this sample encode the same CDR3. This sequence joins TRBV5-5 and TRBJ2-5; 9 nucleotides align to TRBD1. Germline CDR1 and CDR2: SGHKS and YYEKEE (reference sequence). This CDR3 contains 15 residues. J gave up 2 bases and V 4 bases, and 6 bases lay outside the gene matches. The CDR3 reads CASSGSGQGQETQYF. The DNA for the CDR3 is TGTGCCAGCAGCGGGTCCGGACAGGGGCAAGAGACCCAGTACTTC. Full variable domain (remainder filled in from reference TRBV5-5 and TRBJ2-5): DAGVTQSPTHLIKTRGQQVTLRCSPISGHKSVSWYQQVLGQGPQFIFQYYEKEERGRGNFPDRFSARQFPNYSSELNVNALLLGDSALYLCASSGSGQGQETQYFGPGTRLLVL.

The chain uses TRBV19 and TRBJ1-5; D might be TRBD1 (6 bases). Germline V gene lookup returns CDR1 LNHDA and CDR2 SQIVND (reference sequence). Trimming took off 3 bases at V and 9 bases at J, with 15 bases between the two ends. There are 14 residues in the CDR3. This chain's CDR3 is CASSIGGPRRPQHF. The CDR3, as DNA: TGTGCCAGTAGTATCGGGGGGCCAAGAAGGCCCCAGCATTTT.

The chain has TRBV11-2 and TRBJ1-2; TRBD1 is a possible D gene (5 bases). The CDR3 sequence is 12 residues long. Per the germline V gene, CDR1 is SGHAT and CDR2 is FQNNGV. The ends were cut back, 1 base at V and 8 bases at J, with 8 bases in the middle. The CDR3: CASSLAGRGYTF. As DNA, the CDR3 is TGTGCCAGCAGCTTAGCAGGGCGCGGCTACACCTTC.

This rearrangement joins TRBV4-2 to TRBJ2-2; maybe TRBD1 (6 bases). Germline loops: CDR1 LGHNA, CDR2 YNFKEQ. Trimming removed 1 base at V and 6 bases at J, with 18 bases between. The CDR3 sequence is 17 residues long. CDR3 sequence: CASSQGPTGLVPGELFF. CDR3 nucleotide sequence: TGTGCCAGCAGCCAAGGCCCGACAGGTCTAGTACCCGGGGAGCTGTTTTTT.

The CDR3 bases are TGTGCCAGCAGTTACGGAGGGGTCCAGGACATTCAGTACTTC. Encoded protein: CASSYGGVQDIQYF. The rearrangement links TRBV6-2 or TRBV6-3 to TRBJ2-4, with a weak D call TRBD2 (6 bases). The CDR3 sequence is 14 residues long. CDR1 MNHEY and CDR2 SVGEGT come from the germline V gene. V lost 2 bases to trimming and J lost 8 bases, with 13 bases between them.

The V call is TRBV19, the J call TRBJ2-3; TRBD2 agrees at 14 bases. In germline, CDR1 is LNHDA, CDR2 SQIVND (reference sequence). The CDR3 length is 14 residues. The junction had 5 bases not matched to a gene; V was cut back by 8 bases and J by 7 bases. CDR3 bases: TGTGCCAGTCGGACTAGCGGGGGGCAAAATACGCAGTATTTT. It encodes CASRTSGGQNTQYF.

This chain joins TRBV7-2 and TRBJ2-7; 9 bases line up with TRBD2. The J segment lost 4 bases and the V segment lost 3 bases, leaving 7 bases of the junction unmatched. The CDR3 is made up of 15 amino acids. Germline V CDR1 and CDR2: SGHTA, FQGNSA. The CDR3 spells CASSFNRGGAYEQYF. CDR3 nucleotide sequence: TGTGCCAGCAGCTTTAATCGCGGGGGGGCGTACGAGCAGTACTTC.

In its sample, this clone was seen once. V usage is TRBV5-4 and J usage is TRBJ2-5; no firm D call. Trimming took off 0 bases at V and 2 bases at J, with 5 bases between the two ends. The CDR3 is made up of 13 amino acids. CDR1 and CDR2 (germline): SGHNT, YYREEE (reference sequence). The CDR3: CASSLGQQETQYF. CDR3 bases: TGTGCCAGCAGCTTGGGACAACAAGAGACCCAGTACTTC.

There are a few counts of this clone. The chain joins TRBV6-1 to TRBJ1-1; no reliable D call. The CDR3 loop spans 15 amino acids. V gave up 2 bases and J gave up 4 bases, with 14 bases separating them. Germline V CDR1 and CDR2: MNHNS, SASEGT. The CDR3 is CASSEFEGVGTEAFF. The CDR3 DNA reads as TGTGCCAGCAGTGAATTCGAGGGAGTCGGCACTGAAGCTTTCTTT.

The J gene is TRBJ2-3, the V gene TRBV10-1; 8 bases agree with TRBD1. The CDR3 spans 15 residues. CDR1 is WNHNN and CDR2 is SYGVQD in the germline V gene (reference sequence). The J segment lost 3 bases and the V segment lost 3 bases, leaving 5 bases of the junction unmatched. CDR3 sequence reads: CASSDGQGRTDTQYF. The CDR3 DNA sequence: TGCGCCAGCAGTGACGGACAGGGACGGACAGATACGCAGTATTTT.

The chain carries TRBV24-1 and TRBJ2-2; 7 nucleotides line up with TRBD1. The trim removed 8 bases at V and 3 bases at J, leaving 5 bases unmatched. Germline V gene sequence: CDR1 KGHDR, CDR2 SFDVKD. This CDR3 has 14 amino acids. The CDR3, as DNA: TGTGCCACCAAGCCCGGGACAGACACCGGGGAGCTGTTTTTT. This sequence encodes CATKPGTDTGELFF.